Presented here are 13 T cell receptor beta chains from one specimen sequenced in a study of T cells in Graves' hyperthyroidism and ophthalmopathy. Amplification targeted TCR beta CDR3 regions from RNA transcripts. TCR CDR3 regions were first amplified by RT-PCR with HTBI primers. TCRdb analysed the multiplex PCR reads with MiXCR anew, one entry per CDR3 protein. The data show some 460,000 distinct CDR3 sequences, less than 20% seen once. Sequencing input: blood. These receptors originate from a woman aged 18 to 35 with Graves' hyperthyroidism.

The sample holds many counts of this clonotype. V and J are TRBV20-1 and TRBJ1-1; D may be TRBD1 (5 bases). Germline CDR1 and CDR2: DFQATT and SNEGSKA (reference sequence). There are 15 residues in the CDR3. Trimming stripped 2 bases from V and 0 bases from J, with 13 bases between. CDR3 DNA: TGCAGTGCTAGATCCCTACAGGTTCTGAACACTGAAGCTTTCTTT. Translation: CSARSLQVLNTEAFF.

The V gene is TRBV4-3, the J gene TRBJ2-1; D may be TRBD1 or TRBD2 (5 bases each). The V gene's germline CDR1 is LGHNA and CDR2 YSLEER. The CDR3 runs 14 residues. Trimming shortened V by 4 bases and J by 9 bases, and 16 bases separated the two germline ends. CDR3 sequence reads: CASSPKIPGSEQFF. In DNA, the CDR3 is TGCGCCAGCAGCCCTAAAATTCCAGGGAGTGAGCAGTTCTTC.

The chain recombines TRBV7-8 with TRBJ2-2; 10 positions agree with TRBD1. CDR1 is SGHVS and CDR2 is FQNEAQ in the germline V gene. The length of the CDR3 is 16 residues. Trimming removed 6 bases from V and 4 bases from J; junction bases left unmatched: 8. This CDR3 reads CASSISGQGSTGELFF. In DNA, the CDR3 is TGTGCCAGCAGTATCTCGGGACAGGGGAGCACCGGGGAGCTGTTTTTT.

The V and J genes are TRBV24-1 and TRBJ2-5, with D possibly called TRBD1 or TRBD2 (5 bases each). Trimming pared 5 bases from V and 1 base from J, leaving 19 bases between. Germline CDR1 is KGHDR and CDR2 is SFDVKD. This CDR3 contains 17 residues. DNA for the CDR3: TGTGCCACCAGTGGACCCCCACGGGGCAGACTCCAAGAGACCCAGTACTTC. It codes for CATSGPPRGRLQETQYF.

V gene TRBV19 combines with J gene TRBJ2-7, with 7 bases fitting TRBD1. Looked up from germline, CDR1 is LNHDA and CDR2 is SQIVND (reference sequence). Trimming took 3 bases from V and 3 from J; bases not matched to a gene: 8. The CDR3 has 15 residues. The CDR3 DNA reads TGTGCCAGTAGTATGGATAACAGGGGATTCTACGAGCAGTACTTC. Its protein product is CASSMDNRGFYEQYF. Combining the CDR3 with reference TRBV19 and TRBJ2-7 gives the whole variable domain DGGITQSPKYLFRKEGQNVTLSCEQNLNHDAMYWYRQDPGQGLRLIYYSQIVNDFQKGDIAEGYSVSREKKESFPLTVTSAQKNPTAFYLCASSMDNRGFYEQYFGPGTRLTVT.

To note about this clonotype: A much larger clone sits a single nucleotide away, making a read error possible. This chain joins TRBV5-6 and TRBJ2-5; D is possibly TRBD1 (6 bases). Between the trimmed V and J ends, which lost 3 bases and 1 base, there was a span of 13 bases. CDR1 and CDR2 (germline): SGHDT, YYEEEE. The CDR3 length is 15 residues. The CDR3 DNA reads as TGTGCCAGCAGCTCGCTAGGACAGCGCCAAGAGACCCAGTACTTC. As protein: CASSSLGQRQETQYF.

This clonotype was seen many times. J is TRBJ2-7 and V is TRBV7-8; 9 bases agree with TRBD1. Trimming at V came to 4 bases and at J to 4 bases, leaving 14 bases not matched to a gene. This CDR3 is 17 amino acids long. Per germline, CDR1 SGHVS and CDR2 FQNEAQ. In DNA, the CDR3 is TGTGCCAGCAGCTCCAGTCGCGCGGGACAGGGTCTGTACGAGCAGTACTTC. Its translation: CASSSSRAGQGLYEQYF. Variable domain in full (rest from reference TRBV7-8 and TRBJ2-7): GAGVSQSPRYKVAKRGQDVALRCDPISGHVSLFWYQQALGQGPEFLTYFQNEAQLDKSGLPSDRFFAERPEGSVSTLKIQRTQQEDSAVYLCASSSSRAGQGLYEQYFGPGTRLTVT.

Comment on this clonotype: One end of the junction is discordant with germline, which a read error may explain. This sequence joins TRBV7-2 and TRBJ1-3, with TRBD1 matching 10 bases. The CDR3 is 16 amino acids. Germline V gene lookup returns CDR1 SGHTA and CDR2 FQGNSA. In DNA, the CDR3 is TGTGCCAGCAGCCCCCATAGGACAGGGGGAGGAAACACCATGTATTTT. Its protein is CASSPHRTGGGNTMYF.

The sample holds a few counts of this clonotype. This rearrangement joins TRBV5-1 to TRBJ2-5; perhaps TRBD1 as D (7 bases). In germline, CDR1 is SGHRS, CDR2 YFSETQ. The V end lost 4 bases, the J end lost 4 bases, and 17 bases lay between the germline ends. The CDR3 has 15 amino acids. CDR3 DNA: TGCGCCAGCAGCCCCCCAGGGGGGACCTCAGAGACCCAGTACTTC. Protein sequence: CASSPPGGTSETQYF.

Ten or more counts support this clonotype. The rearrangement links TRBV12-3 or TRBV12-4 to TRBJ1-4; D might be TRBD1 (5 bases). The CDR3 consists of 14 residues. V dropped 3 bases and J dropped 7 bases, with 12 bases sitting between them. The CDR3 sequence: CASSFLAGSEKLFF. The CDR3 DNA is TGTGCCAGCAGTTTCCTCGCAGGGTCTGAAAAACTGTTTTTT.

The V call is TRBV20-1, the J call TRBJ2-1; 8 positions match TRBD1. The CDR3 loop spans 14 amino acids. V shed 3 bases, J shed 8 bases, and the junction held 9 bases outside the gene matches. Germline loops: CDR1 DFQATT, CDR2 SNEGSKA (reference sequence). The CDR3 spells CSARTTGDLDEQFF. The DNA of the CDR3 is TGCAGTGCTAGGACGACAGGGGACCTGGATGAGCAGTTCTTC.

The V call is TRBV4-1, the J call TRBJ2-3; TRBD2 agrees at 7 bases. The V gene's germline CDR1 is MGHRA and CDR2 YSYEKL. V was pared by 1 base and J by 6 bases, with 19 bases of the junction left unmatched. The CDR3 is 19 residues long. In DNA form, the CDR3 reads TGCGCCAGCAGCCAAGTTGCTCTAGCGGTAGCTCACGGGTCGGATACGCAGTATTTT. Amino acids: CASSQVALAVAHGSDTQYF.

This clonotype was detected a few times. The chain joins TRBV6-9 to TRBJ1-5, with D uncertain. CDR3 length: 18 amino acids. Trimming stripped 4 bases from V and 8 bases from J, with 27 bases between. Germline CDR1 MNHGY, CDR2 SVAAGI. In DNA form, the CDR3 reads TGTGCCAGCAGTTCCTTTCGCTCCCCTACGGCTGGTTTGGAGCCCCAGCATTTT. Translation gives CASSSFRSPTAGLEPQHF.